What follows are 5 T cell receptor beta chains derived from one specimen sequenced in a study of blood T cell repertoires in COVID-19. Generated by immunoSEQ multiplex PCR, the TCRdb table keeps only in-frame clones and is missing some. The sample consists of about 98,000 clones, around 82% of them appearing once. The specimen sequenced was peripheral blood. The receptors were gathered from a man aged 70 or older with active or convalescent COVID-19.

The CDR3 spells CASSEFRDGRRGEAFF. DNA of the CDR3: TGCGCCAGCAGTGAGTTCCGGGACGGACGGAGGGGTGAAGCTTTCTTT. The chain uses TRBV10-1 and TRBJ1-1; D is perhaps TRBD1 (5 bases). Trimming pared 1 base from V and 7 bases from J, leaving 19 bases between. Germline CDR1 WNHNN, CDR2 SYGVQD (reference sequence). This CDR3 region has 16 residues.

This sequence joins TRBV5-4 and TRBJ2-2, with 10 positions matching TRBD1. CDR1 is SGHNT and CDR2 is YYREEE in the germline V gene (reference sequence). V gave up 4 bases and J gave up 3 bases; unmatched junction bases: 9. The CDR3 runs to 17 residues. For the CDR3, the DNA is TGTGCCAGCAGCAACGCCGCCGGGACAGGGGACACCGGGGAGCTGTTTTTT. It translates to CASSNAAGTGDTGELFF.

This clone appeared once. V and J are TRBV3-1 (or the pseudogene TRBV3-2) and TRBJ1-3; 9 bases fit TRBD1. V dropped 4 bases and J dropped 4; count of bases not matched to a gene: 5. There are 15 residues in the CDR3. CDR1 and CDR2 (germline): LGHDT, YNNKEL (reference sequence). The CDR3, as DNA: TGTGCCAGCAGCCGACAGGGGGTGGGCGGAAACACCATATATTTT. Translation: CASSRQGVGGNTIYF.

The CDR3 bases are TGTGCCAGCAGCTTGGCTTGGGGACAGGAGCAGTTCTTC. It is translated as CASSLAWGQEQFF. This rearrangement joins TRBV5-4 to TRBJ2-1; TRBD1 matches 7 bases. The CDR3 loop spans 13 amino acids. Germline CDR1 is SGHNT and CDR2 is YYREEE (reference sequence). Trimming cost V 0 bases and J 10 bases; bases outside gene matches: 4.

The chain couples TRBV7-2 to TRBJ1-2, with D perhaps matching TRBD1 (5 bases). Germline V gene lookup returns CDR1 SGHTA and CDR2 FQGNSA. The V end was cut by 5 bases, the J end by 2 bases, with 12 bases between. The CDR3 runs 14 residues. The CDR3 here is CASSAQGLNYGYTF. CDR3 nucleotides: TGTGCCAGCAGCGCCCAGGGACTGAACTATGGCTACACCTTC.